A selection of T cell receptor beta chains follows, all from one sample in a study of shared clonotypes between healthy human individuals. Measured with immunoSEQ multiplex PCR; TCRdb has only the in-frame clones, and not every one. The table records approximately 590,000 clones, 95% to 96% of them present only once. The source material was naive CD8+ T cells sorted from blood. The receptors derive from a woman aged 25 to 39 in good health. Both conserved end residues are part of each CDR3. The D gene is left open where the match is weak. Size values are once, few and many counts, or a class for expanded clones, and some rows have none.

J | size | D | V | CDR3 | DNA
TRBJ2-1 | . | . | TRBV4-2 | CASSRGQNNEQFF | TGTGCCAGCAGCCGCGGACAAAACAATGAGCAGTTCTTC
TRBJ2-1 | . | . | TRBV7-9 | CASSLPLAPEQFF | TGTGCCAGCAGCTTACCTTTGGCTCCTGAGCAGTTCTTC
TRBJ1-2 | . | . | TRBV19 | CASSIAGSGYTF | TGTGCCAGTAGTATTGCCGGGTCTGGCTACACCTTC
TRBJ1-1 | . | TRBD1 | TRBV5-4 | CASSFAGGITEAFF | TGTGCCAGCAGCTTTGCAGGGGGTATCACTGAAGCTTTCTTT
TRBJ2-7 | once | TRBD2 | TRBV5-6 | CASSPNGLDYEQYF | TGTGCCAGCAGCCCGAACGGACTAGACTACGAGCAGTACTTC
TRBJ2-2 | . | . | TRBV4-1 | CASSLRTGLSTGELFF | TGCGCCAGCAGCCTCCGCACCGGATTAAGCACCGGGGAGCTGTTTTTT
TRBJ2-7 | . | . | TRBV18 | CASSPLDSFSYEQYF | TGTGCCAGCTCACCCCTGGACAGCTTCTCCTACGAGCAGTACTTC
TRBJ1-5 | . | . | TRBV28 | CASTPRAADSNQPQHF | TGTGCCAGCACCCCCCGGGCAGCAGATAGCAATCAGCCCCAGCATTTT
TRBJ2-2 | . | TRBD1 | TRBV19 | CASGETGWRTGELFF | TGTGCCAGCGGCGAGACAGGGTGGCGCACCGGGGAGCTGTTTTTT
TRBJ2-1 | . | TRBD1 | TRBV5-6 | CASSSMDRRIYNEQFF | TGTGCCAGCAGCTCGATGGACAGGAGGATTTACAATGAGCAGTTCTTC
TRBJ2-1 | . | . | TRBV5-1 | CASSFDMGEQFF | TGCGCCAGCAGCTTTGATATGGGCGAGCAGTTCTTC
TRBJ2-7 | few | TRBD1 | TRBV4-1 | CASSPGPGQGNEQYF | TGCGCCAGCAGCCCGGGACCGGGACAGGGAAACGAGCAGTACTTC
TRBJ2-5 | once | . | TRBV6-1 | CASKEDTKETQYF | TGTGCCAGCAAGGAGGACACGAAGGAGACCCAGTACTTC
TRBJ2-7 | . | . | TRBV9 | CASSLGQGGTDEQYF | TGTGCCAGCAGCTTAGGGCAGGGGGGGACGGACGAGCAGTACTTC
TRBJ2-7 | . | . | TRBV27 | CASSLIGPYEQYF | TGTGCCAGCAGTTTAATTGGACCTTACGAGCAGTACTTC
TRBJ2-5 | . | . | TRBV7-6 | CASSTPDSAEEETQYF | TGTGCCAGCAGCACCCCCGACAGCGCTGAGGAGGAGACCCAGTACTTC
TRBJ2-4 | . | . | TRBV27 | CASSLLRGIQYF | TGTGCCAGCAGTTTATTGCGGGGCATTCAGTACTTC
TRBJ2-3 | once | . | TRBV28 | CASSLSSAWRTDTQYF | TGTGCCAGCAGTTTATCGAGCGCCTGGCGCACAGATACGCAGTATTTT
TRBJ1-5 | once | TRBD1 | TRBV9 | CASSVGQGPNQPQHF | TGTGCCAGCAGCGTGGGACAGGGCCCAAATCAGCCCCAGCATTTT
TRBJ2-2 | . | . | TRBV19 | CASSAGNTGELFF | TGTGCCAGTAGTGCTGGGAACACCGGGGAGCTGTTTTTT